These T cell receptor beta chains were read from a single sample in a study of identical twins. TCRdb passed the 5' RACE reads through MiXCR, listing each CDR3 protein once. In the table there are roughly 1,500,000 distinct CDR3 sequences, about 32% of which are singletons. The sequencing input was cord blood. All receptors derive from a newborn girl in good health. The CDR3 runs from the conserved cysteine through the conserved F or W. Each record gives: CDR3 length, D gene, clone size, V gene, J gene, CDR3 DNA, CDR3 protein. The D gene is left open where the match is weak. Only part of the rows carry a size: once, few, many, or a class if the clone is expanded.

length: 13; D: NA; size: many; V: TRBV21-1; J: TRBJ2-1; DNA: TGTGCCAGCAGCAAAGCGCGGGGGAATGAGCAGTTCTTC; CDR3: CASSKARGNEQFF
length: 16; D: TRBD1; size: NA; V: TRBV28; J: TRBJ2-7; DNA: TGTGCCAGCAGTTTTAACCCGACAGGGTGGGATGGGGAGCAGTACTTC; CDR3: CASSFNPTGWDGEQYF
length: 15; D: TRBD2; size: NA; V: TRBV20-1; J: TRBJ2-3; DNA: TGCAGTGCTAGATTCGGACTAGCGGGAGCAGATACGCAGTATTTT; CDR3: CSARFGLAGADTQYF
length: 14; D: NA; size: NA; V: TRBV5-1; J: TRBJ1-1; DNA: TGCGCCAGCAGCGCCTCGACAGGTTGGGCTGAAGCTTTCTTT; CDR3: CASSASTGWAEAFF
length: 14; D: TRBD2; size: NA; V: TRBV20-1; J: TRBJ2-1; DNA: TGCAGTGCTATAACTAGCGACTCCCACAATGAGCAGTTCTTC; CDR3: CSAITSDSHNEQFF
length: 17; D: TRBD1; size: few; V: TRBV6-6; J: TRBJ1-4; DNA: TGTGCCAGCAGTTCCACCCGACAGGGGGCAACTAATGAAAAACTGTTTTTT; CDR3: CASSSTRQGATNEKLFF
length: 14; D: TRBD2; size: NA; V: TRBV27; J: TRBJ2-7; DNA: TGTGCCAGCAGCCGACTAGCGAACTACAATGAGCAGTACTTC; CDR3: CASSRLANYNEQYF
length: 15; D: NA; size: few; V: TRBV13; J: TRBJ2-7; DNA: TGTGCCAGCAGCCCTACCGCGGGCAGGACCTACGAGCAGTACTTC; CDR3: CASSPTAGRTYEQYF
length: 14; D: TRBD1; size: NA; V: TRBV6-1; J: TRBJ2-2; DNA: TGTGCCAGCAGGGCGCAGGGGGTACCCGGGGAGCTGTTTTTT; CDR3: CASRAQGVPGELFF
length: 14; D: NA; size: few; V: TRBV4-1; J: TRBJ2-7; DNA: TGCGCCAGCAGCCAAGCGGGAGCCCCCTACGAGCAGTACTTC; CDR3: CASSQAGAPYEQYF
length: 12; D: NA; size: NA; V: TRBV15; J: TRBJ2-3; DNA: TGTGCCACCAGCGGAGATCTGGGGGAGAAGTATTTT; CDR3: CATSGDLGEKYF
length: 16; D: TRBD2; size: NA; V: TRBV7-2; J: TRBJ2-3; DNA: TGTGCCGGCAGCTCGAACGCGGGAGGCCCCACAGATACGCAGTATTTT; CDR3: CAGSSNAGGPTDTQYF